This T cell receptor beta chain was retrieved from a study of T cell changes during pregnancy in multiple sclerosis. V lost 7 bases and J 1 base, leaving 16 bases between the germline ends. Germline assignment: CDR1 SQVTM and CDR2 ANQGSEA. This CDR3 region has 14 residues. This clone has more than one count but fewer than ten. Clones were read by immunoSEQ multiplex PCR, and TCRdb kept only the in-frame ones, dropping some. The sample contains about 34,000 clones, 90% of which appear only once. This chain joins TRBV29-1 and TRBJ1-1, with D unclear. The sequencing used CD8+ T cells from peripheral blood mononuclear cells, collected in the second trimester of pregnancy. The receptor was derived from a female donor with multiple sclerosis, enrolled in a pregnancy study. This CDR3 reads CSAYSGEANTEAFF. The DNA for the CDR3 is TGCAGCGCCTATAGTGGGGAGGCGAACACTGAAGCTTTCTTT.